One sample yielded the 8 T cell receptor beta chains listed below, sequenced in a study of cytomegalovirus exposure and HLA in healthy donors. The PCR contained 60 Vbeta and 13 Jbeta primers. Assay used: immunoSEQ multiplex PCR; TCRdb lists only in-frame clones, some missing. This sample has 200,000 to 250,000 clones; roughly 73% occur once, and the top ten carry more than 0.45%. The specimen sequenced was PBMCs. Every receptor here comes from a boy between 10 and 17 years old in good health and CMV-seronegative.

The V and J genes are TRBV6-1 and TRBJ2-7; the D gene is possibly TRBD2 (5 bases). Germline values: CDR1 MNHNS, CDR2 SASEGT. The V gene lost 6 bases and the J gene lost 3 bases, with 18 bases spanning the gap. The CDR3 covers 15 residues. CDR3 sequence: CASRTIEGANYEQYF. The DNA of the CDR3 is TGTGCCAGCAGAACGATCGAGGGTGCGAACTACGAGCAGTACTTC.

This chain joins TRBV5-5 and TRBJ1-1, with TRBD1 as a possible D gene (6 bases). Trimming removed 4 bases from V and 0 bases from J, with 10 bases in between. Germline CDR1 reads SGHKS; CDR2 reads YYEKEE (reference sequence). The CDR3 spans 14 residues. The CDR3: CASSPRTVNTEAFF. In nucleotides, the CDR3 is TGTGCCAGCAGCCCAAGGACAGTGAACACTGAAGCTTTCTTT.

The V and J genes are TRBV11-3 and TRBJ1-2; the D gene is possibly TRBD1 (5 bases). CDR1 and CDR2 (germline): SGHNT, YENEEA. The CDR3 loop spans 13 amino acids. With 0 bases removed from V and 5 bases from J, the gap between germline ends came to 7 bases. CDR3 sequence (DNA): TGTGCCAGCAGCTTAGAGGCAGGGTATGGCTACACCTTC. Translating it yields CASSLEAGYGYTF.

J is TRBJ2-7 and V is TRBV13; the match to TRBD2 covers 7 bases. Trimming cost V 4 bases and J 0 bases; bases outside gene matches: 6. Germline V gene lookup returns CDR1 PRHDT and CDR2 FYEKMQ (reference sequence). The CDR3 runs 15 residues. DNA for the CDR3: TGTGCCAGCAGCTCGGAAGCGGGAAACTCCTACGAGCAGTACTTC. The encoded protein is CASSSEAGNSYEQYF.

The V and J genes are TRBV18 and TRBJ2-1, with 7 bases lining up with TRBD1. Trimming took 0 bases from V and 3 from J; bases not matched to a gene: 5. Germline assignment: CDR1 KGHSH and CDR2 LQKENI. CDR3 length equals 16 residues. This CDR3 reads CASSPPRQGLYNEQFF. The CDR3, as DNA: TGTGCCAGCTCACCACCCCGACAGGGTCTCTACAATGAGCAGTTCTTC. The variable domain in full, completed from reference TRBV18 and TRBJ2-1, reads NAGVMQNPRHLVRRRGQEARLRCSPMKGHSHVYWYRQLPEEGLKFMVYLQKENIIDESGMPKERFSAEFPKEGPSILRIQQVVRGDSAAYFCASSPPRQGLYNEQFFGPGTRLTVL.

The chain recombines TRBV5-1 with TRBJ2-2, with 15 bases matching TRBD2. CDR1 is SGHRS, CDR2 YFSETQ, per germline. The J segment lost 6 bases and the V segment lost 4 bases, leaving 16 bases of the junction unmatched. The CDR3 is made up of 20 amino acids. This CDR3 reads CASSLGLAGGPGLGAGELFF. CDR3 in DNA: TGCGCCAGCAGCCTTGGACTAGCGGGAGGGCCCGGGTTAGGAGCCGGGGAGCTGTTTTTT.

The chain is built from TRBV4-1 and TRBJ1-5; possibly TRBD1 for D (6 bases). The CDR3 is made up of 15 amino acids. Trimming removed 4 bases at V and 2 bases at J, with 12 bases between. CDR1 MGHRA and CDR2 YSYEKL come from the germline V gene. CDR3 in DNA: TGCGCCAGCAGCCCCAGGGAGGGGGGCAATCAGCCCCAGCATTTT. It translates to CASSPREGGNQPQHF.

The DNA of the CDR3 is TGTGCCAGCAGCCTACCCGAAGAGGGAGAGTCACCCCTCCACTTT. Protein product: CASSLPEEGESPLHF. The V gene is TRBV5-6, the J gene TRBJ1-6; D not certain. Germline V gene sequence: CDR1 SGHDT, CDR2 YYEEEE. V dropped 4 bases and J dropped 10 bases, with 18 bases sitting between them. The CDR3 contains 15 residues.